The present entry profiles one TCR beta chain with its context. Its antigen is not yet known. No much larger clone is present one base from it, and per-base qualities are unavailable. The sample belongs to a study of cytomegalovirus exposure and HLA in healthy donors (TCRdb year 2017). As for the study more broadly: An earlier analysis of some 500 of the donors reported 276 Gb of sequence data and some 100 million unique TCR beta sequences from about 200 million T cells. About 280 gigabases of sequencing data and 70 million to 100 million unique TCR sequences made up an early release that covered around 640 HLA-typed donors. The genetic ancestry cluster associated with self-reported Caucasian donors included 81% of the roughly 400 genotyped donors. The aim of the study was to test whether cataloging public T cell receptors could identify signatures of past pathogen exposure. The study profiled the T cell repertoires of about 640 subjects by immunosequencing and related them to cytomegalovirus serostatus. In addition to the first cohort of 650 to 800 subjects, a separate validation cohort of about 120 different subjects was used. To predict cytomegalovirus infection status, the study combined high-throughput TCR immunosequencing, statistical association of individual TCRs with disease status, and machine learning. In a later analysis, previously published TCR beta repertoires from 666 donors were re-analyzed and high-resolution HLA genotyping was added so that TCR occurrence patterns could be studied. In the later analysis, no new phenotypic data were used to find candidate immune exposures; instead, reliance was placed on TCR beta sequences and their occurrence across donors. In an earlier analysis of 550 to 700 of the donors, high-throughput TCR beta sequencing was used to judge whether each TCR beta V gene segment behaved as functional or pseudogenic. Donor age, sex, ethnicity and CMV serostatus were compiled together with the repertoire data. In a later genetic analysis, genome-wide SNP genotypes for about three fifths of the 666 donors were used, and that subset was treated as a discovery cohort. All discovery cohort repertoires had been generated on a single sequencing platform. Both class I and class II loci were covered by HLA typing, at four-digit resolution. The number of donors typed differed by locus, with roughly 620-640 for A, B, C, DRB1 and DQB1, around 520 for DQA1, nearly 610 for DPA1, and 400 to 490 for DPB1. Because of strong linkage in the cohort, 4 to 6 DR-DQ haplotypes were treated as single units for association and clustering. Across some 400 genotyped donors of the cohort, an average of about 240,000 unique TCR beta nucleotide sequences per donor were sequenced, and 15% to 20% of those sequences were non-productive.

Study-wide conclusions, independent of this receptor: For the cohort, immune exposure information was limited to CMV serostatus. The authors suggested that the approach could potentially be generalized to other disease states and immunological phenotypes. A later genetic analysis associated a missense DCLRE1C variant with V-gene and J-gene trimming of TCR beta chains, and an independent cohort replicated the association. Correlated functional status among segregating V segments might reflect linkage disequilibrium, but an unknown experimental factor could not be ruled out. The presence/absence analyses assumed that sequencing depth was roughly uniform across donors, and that assumption may not be true. Across donors, most TCR sequences were observed very rarely, whereas some public TCRs were present in many individuals. In a later analysis, TCR association rates were found to vary across HLA loci, with the most associated TCRs seen for DRB1 alleles and the fewest for HLA-C alleles. The study listed around 160 TCR beta chains as associated with cytomegalovirus. This cohort had only TCR beta chains sequenced, and the lack of alpha or paired-chain data limited which features could be detected. Several of the top co-occurrence clusters appeared to be linked to parvovirus B19, influenza, CMV and Epstein-Barr virus, according to a later analysis. In an earlier analysis of about 600 of the donors, most TCR beta V segments appeared in productive rearrangements about 90% or about 30% of the time, broadly matching IMGT annotations. A few of the identified cytomegalovirus-associated TCR beta chains were confirmed in vitro to be specific for cytomegalovirus antigens. According to a later analysis, most CMV-associated TCR beta chains appeared to be HLA-restricted, and the HLA associations seemed to be driven largely by CMV exposure. In a later genetic analysis, fewer N-insertions in productive TCRs were reported among donors in an Asian-associated ancestry cluster than the roughly 700-donor mean. A further reported finding was that TCR beta sequences accurately predicted the HLA-A and HLA-B alleles for most subjects in the first cohort. A cluster of highly shared sequence variants was judged likely to represent a technical artifact of the sequencing pipeline. Specific HLA alleles were associated with 18,000 or so TCR beta sequences at a false discovery rate of 0.05 in a later analysis. When HLA alleles, especially DR and DQ, strongly co-occurred, attributing TCR associations to individual alleles was difficult. HLA typing was unavailable for some donors at each locus, so association tests used only the typed subset. Some IMGT-functional V segments, including TRBV6-2 and TRBV6-3, could not be distinguished by the 87-base-pair reads and were therefore excluded. Around 16 rarely observed V segments, including chromosome 9 orphons, were excluded from the earlier analysis of 550 to 700 of the donors because counts were too low. Compared with equally common non-associated chains, HLA-associated TCR beta chains in a later analysis were more clonally expanded and had lower generation probabilities. In both the original and validation cohorts, the classifier was reported to diagnose cytomegalovirus status with high specificity and sensitivity.

The CDR3 contains 14 residues, cysteine and phenylalanine counted. The CDR3 DNA has 42 bases and is translated from base 1. For CDR1 and CDR2, the germline V gene (reference sequence) lists SGHNT and YYREEE. Trimming leaves V shorter by 2 bases and J shorter by 2 bases, with the junction holding 2 bases beyond the gene matches. In total, fewer than 750 healthy bone marrow donors made up the cohort. All cohort members were sampled while nominally healthy, although unrecorded immune exposures were likely present. The donor was CMV seropositive and belonged to the group of about 290 seropositive cohort members. Each donor provided a peripheral blood sample, and peripheral blood mononuclear cells were used for TCR beta sequencing. The Qiagen DNeasy Blood Extraction Kit was used to extract genomic DNA from the blood cell samples. Library preparation employed the immunoSEQ multiplex PCR assay. A mixture of 60 forward primers for TCR Vbeta segments and 13 reverse primers for TCR Jbeta segments was used in the multiplex PCR. The CDR3 region of rearranged TCR beta genes was amplified from genomic DNA by a multiplex PCR assay. The Illumina HiSeq System was used to sequence the amplified TCR beta libraries as 87-base-pair reads. The study's processing was this. A later analysis counted about 82 million unique TCR beta chains across the 650 to 700 repertoires, and 9.5 million to 11 million of these chains were shared by at least two donors. Raw reads were error-corrected and collapsed into unique sequences by a nearest-neighbor algorithm in which closely related sequences were merged to remove PCR and sequencing errors. Alignment of CDR3 sequences to IMGT reference sequences was used to assign V, D and J gene segments. For a sequence to be retained, at least a six-nucleotide match to both a V gene segment and a J gene segment was required. A rearrangement counted as productive if the CDR3 had no stop codons and remained in frame with V and J, and every other rearrangement counted as non-productive. Following IMGT convention, CDR3 was defined as the stretch from the second conserved V-encoded cysteine to the conserved J-encoded phenylalanine. The earlier analysis of about 500 of the donors excluded sequences that lacked an unambiguous match to a single V gene segment. In an earlier analysis of some 590 of the donors, a V segment was called functional when productive rearrangements were above 56.7%, and segregating when the standard deviation between donors exceeded 5%. A statistical classification framework was built for diagnosing cytomegalovirus status from the catalog of TCR beta chain sequences. In a later analysis, TCR nucleotide sequences were compared against IMGT/GENE-DB human TR gene sequences so that V and J genes could be assigned. A later analysis assigned CDR3 sequences and most-parsimonious VDJ recombination scenarios with the TCRdist pipeline. In a later analysis, each TCR beta chain was defined by its CDR3 amino acid sequence together with its V-gene family, and reads lacking a unique V-gene family were excluded. As a way to deal with suspected cross-contamination and a sequencing artifact, a later analysis dropped 450 to 700 nucleotide sequences that were highly shared and had low generation probability. For each public chain, a later analysis derived a clonal expansion index from normalized ranks of inferred template counts within each repertoire. In a later analysis, generation probabilities were computed with a VDJ recombination model fitted to out-of-frame rearrangements, and the resulting probabilities were checked against IGoR. Hypergeometric tests were used in a later analysis to score TCR-TCR, TCR-HLA and TCR-CMV co-occurrence, with a repertoire-size bias correction applied to the TCR pairs. To estimate false discovery rates, a later analysis permuted the HLA or CMV assignments 20 times. In a later analysis, co-occurring TCRs were grouped using DBSCAN, and TCRdist sequence similarity was added for clustering within HLA-allele-positive subsets. For co-occurrence clustering, repertoires with fewer than 30,000 or more than 120,000 public chains were excluded, along with about five repertoires with anomalous nucleotide sharing. What TCRdb holds here is the immuneACCESS table cut down to in-frame rearrangements. Part of the clones is not present; checked against another copy, under half of the missing clones reflect an unresolved V gene, and the others are unexplained. V and J calls plus clone size are reproduced from that table; the DNA served to infer D and trimming. The sample table lists about 40,000 clones, 60% to 70% of them with a count of one. 12% of the sample is in the top ten clones.

Sequencing was carried out using PBMCs. The V and J segments used are TRBV5-4 and TRBJ2-3, with 7 bases aligning to TRBD1. This TCR was recovered from a man between 60 and 70 years old in good health and CMV-seropositive. The DNA is as follows: TGTGCCAGCAGCTTCGGACAGGTCACAGATACGCAGTATTTT. The translation is CASSFGQVTDTQYF. Outside the CDR3, residues come from the reference TRBV5-4 and TRBJ2-3 proteins, so the full variable domain is: ETGVTQSPTHLIKTRGQQVTLRCSSQSGHNTVSWYQQALGQGPQFIFQYYREEENGRGNFPPRFSGLQFPNYSSELNVNALELDDSALYLCASSFGQVTDTQYFGPGTRLTVL.